What follows are 5 T cell receptor beta chains derived from one specimen sequenced in a study of vaccination and CD4 T cells after COVID-19. Noted treatment: roughly 10-day PBMC culture with coronavirus spike peptide pools or control peptides (ViraFEST assay). Gathered ahead of the COVID-19 pandemic (2011-2018) were the CD4+ T cells of the unexposed donor. The Oncomine TCR Beta short-read assay sequenced DNA from cultured CD4+ T cells. TCRdb called the PCR reads again in MiXCR, with one record for every CDR3 protein. This sample carries 7,000 to 8,500 distinct CDR3 sequences, 37% of them seen once, and the ten largest clones take less than 20%. No antigens are known for them. The sequencing sample was made of CD4+ T cells from blood, cultured in vitro. Receptors originate from a human donor in good health.

The rearrangement uses TRBV6-2 or TRBV6-3 and TRBJ2-2; no clear D. CDR1 MNHEY and CDR2 SVGEGT come from the germline V gene. The CDR3 length is 14 residues. V lost 6 bases and J 4 bases, leaving 12 bases between the germline ends. CDR3 DNA sequence: TGTGCCAGCAGGGCGACCGGCGGCACCGGGGAGCTGTTTTTT. It codes for CASRATGGTGELFF.

V gene TRBV12-3 or TRBV12-4 combines with J gene TRBJ1-6; 9 bases are a match to TRBD1. Germline trimming cut 5 bases from V and 6 bases from J; bases unmatched to any gene: 2. This CDR3 region has 14 residues. The CDR3: CASSGGQGNSPLHF. The CDR3 DNA reads TGTGCCAGCAGTGGGGGACAGGGTAATTCACCCCTCCACTTT.

The chain employs TRBV23-1 and TRBJ1-5, with a tentative D call TRBD1 (6 bases). TRBV23-1 is placed among ORFs of uncertain function. CDR3 length equals 14 residues. This chain's CDR3 is CAMGQGYSNQPQHF. CDR3 sequence (DNA): TGCGCTATGGGGCAGGGGTATAGCAATCAGCCCCAGCATTTT.

This clonotype has a handful of counts. The chain uses TRBV20-1 and TRBJ2-7; D is perhaps TRBD2 (5 bases). The V end was cut by 3 bases, the J end by 6 bases, with 12 bases between. The CDR3 has 12 residues. CDR1 and CDR2 (germline): DFQATT, SNEGSKA (reference sequence). CDR3 sequence (DNA): TGCAGTGCTAGGTCGGGCGGGCGCGAGCAGTACTTC. Its translation: CSARSGGREQYF.

This rearrangement joins TRBV6-2 or TRBV6-3 to TRBJ2-5; D uncertain. Per the germline V gene, CDR1 is MNHEY and CDR2 is SVGEGT. Trimming pared 6 bases from V and 9 bases from J, leaving 11 bases between. The CDR3 totals 11 residues. CDR3 residues: CASRALWAQYF. DNA for the CDR3: TGTGCCAGCAGAGCCCTTTGGGCCCAGTACTTC.